Each of the 22 T cell receptor beta chains below was sequenced from the same sample in a study of shared clonotypes between healthy human individuals. Naive CD8 cells, CD45RO-negative and positively selected for CCR7, excluded terminally differentiated effector memory CD45RA+ cells. Sequenced by immunoSEQ multiplex PCR; TCRdb stores in-frame clones only, minus some. This sample carries about 800,000 clones, about 96% of them seen once, and the ten largest clones take 0.2% to 0.25%. The sequencing input was naive CD8+ T cells sorted from blood. The receptors were sampled from a man younger than 40 in good health.

The genes are TRBV7-2 and TRBJ2-3, with 8 positions matching TRBD2. Per germline, CDR1 SGHTA and CDR2 FQGNSA. This CDR3 comprises 16 residues. V shed 1 base, J shed 1 base, and the junction held 4 bases outside the gene matches. CDR3 nucleotide sequence: TGTGCCAGCAGCTTAGGACTAGCGATGGGCACAGATACGCAGTATTTT. Encoded protein: CASSLGLAMGTDTQYF. The entire variable domain, with the rest obtained from reference TRBV7-2 and TRBJ2-3, is as follows: GAGVSQSPSNKVTEKGKDVELRCDPISGHTALYWYRQSLGQGLEFLIYFQGNSAPDKSGLPSDRFSAERTGGSVSTLTIQRTQQEDSAVYLCASSLGLAMGTDTQYFGPGTRLTVL.

The V and J genes are TRBV21-1 and TRBJ2-7; the table calls TRBD2, which could not be checked here. TRBV21-1 is deemed a pseudogene. There are 13 residues in the CDR3. The CDR3 loop reads CASSKGEGREQYF. For the CDR3, the DNA is TGTGCCAGCAGCAAAGGGGAGGGGCGAGAGCAGTACTTC.

This chain uses TRBV7-9 with TRBJ2-3, with TRBD2 identical over 9 bases. Per the germline V gene, CDR1 is SEHNR and CDR2 is FQNEAQ (reference sequence). CDR3 length equals 16 residues. With 5 bases clipped from V and 2 bases from J, the junction kept 8 bases outside the gene matches. The CDR3 nucleotides are TGTGCCAGCAGCCCCAAGACTAGCGGCAACACAGATACGCAGTATTTT. The encoded protein is CASSPKTSGNTDTQYF.

This chain uses TRBV7-6 with TRBJ1-1; 8 bases map to TRBD1. J gave up 1 base and V 1 base, and 2 bases lay outside the gene matches. Germline values: CDR1 SGHVS, CDR2 FNYEAQ. The CDR3 consists of 15 residues. CDR3 protein: CASSLGGQANTEAFF. The CDR3 coding sequence is TGTGCCAGCAGCTTAGGGGGACAGGCGAACACTGAAGCTTTCTTT.

The V gene is TRBV11-3, the J gene TRBJ2-1, with D unresolved. CDR3 length: 11 amino acids. Germline CDR1 reads SGHNT; CDR2 reads YENEEA. The V end lost 1 base, the J end lost 9 bases, and 4 bases lay between the germline ends. The CDR3 sequence is CASSLGFEQFF. In nucleotides, the CDR3 is TGTGCCAGCAGCTTAGGGTTTGAGCAGTTCTTC.

The rearrangement links TRBV5-6 to TRBJ2-1, with a tentative D call TRBD2 (6 bases). Germline CDR1 reads SGHDT; CDR2 reads YYEEEE. The CDR3 length is 14 residues. V lost 5 bases and J 3 bases, leaving 12 bases between the germline ends. In DNA form, the CDR3 reads TGTGCCAGCAGACCTGAGGACTACTACAATGAGCAGTTCTTC. Translation: CASRPEDYYNEQFF.

This clone was counted once. Other DNA sequences within the sample encode an identical CDR3. The V call is TRBV27, the J call TRBJ2-1; 12 nucleotides line up with TRBD2. CDR3 length equals 15 residues. Trimming at V came to 2 bases and at J to 4 bases, leaving 0 bases not matched to a gene. The V gene's germline CDR1 is MNHEY and CDR2 SMNVEV (reference sequence). DNA for the CDR3: TGTGCCAGCAGTTTAGGACTAGCGGGATACAATGAGCAGTTCTTC. This encodes CASSLGLAGYNEQFF.

Only one count was recorded for this clone. The V call is TRBV27, the J call TRBJ1-4; D gene uncertain. CDR3 size: 15 residues. V lost 3 bases, J lost 0 bases, and 8 bases lay in between. Per germline, CDR1 MNHEY and CDR2 SMNVEV (reference sequence). CDR3 sequence: CASSFNSATNEKLFF. CDR3 coding DNA: TGTGCCAGCAGTTTTAACTCTGCAACTAATGAAAAACTGTTTTTT. Combining the CDR3 with reference TRBV27 and TRBJ1-4 gives the whole variable domain EAQVTQNPRYLITVTGKKLTVTCSQNMNHEYMSWYRQDPGLGLRQIYYSMNVEVTDKGDVPEGYKVSRKEKRNFPLILESPSPNQTSLYFCASSFNSATNEKLFFGSGTQLSVL.

CDR3 loop: CASRLPGLAVTRGGELFF. In nucleotides, the CDR3 is TGTGCCAGCAGGCTACCGGGACTAGCGGTTACTCGGGGCGGGGAGCTGTTTTTT. The V gene is TRBV7-9, the J gene TRBJ2-2; 11 bases are a match to TRBD2. Per the germline V gene, CDR1 is SEHNR and CDR2 is FQNEAQ (reference sequence). V lost 6 bases to trimming and J lost 7 bases; unmatched junction nucleotides: 16. The CDR3 spans 18 residues.

The V and J genes are TRBV19 and TRBJ2-7; no firm D call. The CDR3 totals 15 residues. V was shortened by 3 bases and J by 0 bases, with 12 bases between the two germline ends. Germline CDR1 LNHDA, CDR2 SQIVND (reference sequence). CDR3 coding DNA: TGTGCCAGTAGTATGTTGGCAGGCAGCTCCTACGAGCAGTACTTC. This gives the protein CASSMLAGSSYEQYF.

The V call is TRBV28, the J call TRBJ1-3; D may be TRBD1 (5 bases). The length of the CDR3 is 14 residues. V was trimmed by 7 bases and J by 2 bases, leaving 12 bases between them. CDR1 is MDHEN, CDR2 SYDVKM, per germline. The CDR3 loop reads CASNDGGAGNTIYF. CDR3 coding DNA: TGTGCCAGCAACGATGGGGGGGCTGGAAACACCATATATTTT.

V gene TRBV4-1 combines with J gene TRBJ1-4; no reliable D call. The germline gives CDR1 MGHRA, CDR2 YSYEKL. The CDR3 is 14 residues long. V was pared by 2 bases and J by 4 bases, with 8 bases between. CDR3 DNA sequence: TGCGCCAGCAGCCAACTAAACGGTAATGAAAAACTGTTTTTT. Amino acid sequence: CASSQLNGNEKLFF.

The J gene is TRBJ1-5, the V gene TRBV29-1; D uncertain. The CDR3 has 13 amino acids. CDR1 and CDR2 from the germline V gene are SQVTM and ANQGSEA. Trimming removed 4 bases at V and 1 base at J, with 8 bases between. CDR3 coding DNA: TGCAGCGTTGTGATGGACAGCAATCAGCCCCAGCATTTT. Translating gives CSVVMDSNQPQHF.

The chain is built from TRBV4-2 and TRBJ1-5; 9 bases agree with TRBD1. The CDR3 runs 16 residues. Germline trimming cut 4 bases from V and 7 bases from J; bases unmatched to any gene: 11. Looked up from germline, CDR1 is LGHNA and CDR2 is YNFKEQ. The CDR3 DNA follows: TGTGCCAGCAGCCCGGGGACAGGGACTAATCAGCAGCCCCAGCATTTT. It specifies CASSPGTGTNQQPQHF.

V gene TRBV9 combines with J gene TRBJ1-1; maybe TRBD1 (5 bases). The CDR3 runs 13 residues. The germline V and J ends were trimmed by 3 bases and 4 bases, with 10 bases remaining between them. The germline gives CDR1 SGDLS, CDR2 YYNGEE. The CDR3 here is CASSAGTVTEAFF. CDR3 in DNA: TGTGCCAGCAGCGCAGGGACGGTCACTGAAGCTTTCTTT.

The gene calls are TRBV9 and TRBJ2-3; 9 bases are shared with TRBD2. The CDR3 contains 15 residues. V gave up 0 bases and J gave up 5 bases; unmatched junction bases: 4. The germline V gene encodes CDR1 SGDLS and CDR2 YYNGEE. The CDR3 sequence: CASSVGGRGQDTQYF. Written as DNA, the CDR3 is TGTGCCAGCAGCGTAGGCGGGAGGGGTCAAGATACGCAGTATTTT. Full variable domain (remainder filled in from reference TRBV9 and TRBJ2-3): DSGVTQTPKHLITATGQRVTLRCSPRSGDLSVYWYQQSLDQGLQFLIQYYNGEERAKGNILERFSAQQFPDLHSELNLSSLELGDSALYFCASSVGGRGQDTQYFGPGTRLTVL.

The genes are TRBV13 and TRBJ1-1; D gene uncertain. V dropped 0 bases and J dropped 3 bases, with 5 bases sitting between them. The CDR3 length is 13 residues. The germline CDR1 and CDR2 sequences are PRHDT and FYEKMQ (reference sequence). The CDR3 DNA reads as TGTGCCAGCAGCTTAGGGACCTACACTGAAGCTTTCTTT. It codes for CASSLGTYTEAFF.

The rearrangement joins TRBV7-6 to TRBJ2-7, with 9 bases identical to TRBD1. V was clipped by 1 base and J by 2 bases; unmatched bases: 3. The V gene's germline CDR1 is SGHVS and CDR2 FNYEAQ. The CDR3 sequence is 15 residues long. This CDR3 reads CASSLDNRGPYEQYF. CDR3 in DNA: TGTGCCAGCAGCTTAGACAACAGGGGGCCCTACGAGCAGTACTTC.

V gene TRBV7-9 combines with J gene TRBJ2-5; TRBD1 matches at 9 bases. V trimming: 5 bases; J trimming: 5 bases; junction bases outside the gene matches: 6. CDR3 length: 14 residues. CDR1 is SEHNR and CDR2 is FQNEAQ in the germline V gene (reference sequence). DNA of the CDR3: TGTGCCAGCAGCATTACCGGGACAGGGGAGACCCAGTACTTC. Residues: CASSITGTGETQYF.

The V and J genes are TRBV5-1 and TRBJ2-5, with 8 bases aligning to TRBD2. This CDR3 has 15 residues. Germline-derived CDR1 and CDR2 are SGHRS and YFSETQ. Germline trimming cut 0 bases from V and 5 bases from J; bases unmatched to any gene: 6. The CDR3 DNA is TGCGCCAGCAGCTTGGGCCCGGGAGGGGATGAGACCCAGTACTTC. This encodes CASSLGPGGDETQYF.

This chain joins TRBV27 and TRBJ2-7; D is unresolved. The germline gives CDR1 MNHEY, CDR2 SMNVEV (reference sequence). V lost 8 bases, J lost 0 bases, and 5 bases lay in between. The CDR3 contains 11 residues. The CDR3 DNA reads as TGTGCCAGCCAGAGCTCCTACGAGCAGTACTTC. It specifies CASQSSYEQYF.

The chain employs TRBV2 and TRBJ2-1, with D perhaps TRBD1 or TRBD2 (5 bases each). This CDR3 contains 17 residues. Trimming removed 3 bases from V and 7 bases from J, with 22 bases in between. Germline-derived CDR1 and CDR2 are SNHLY and FYNNEI. CDR3: CASSDLRRSGQENEQFF. CDR3 coding DNA: TGTGCCAGCAGTGATCTAAGGAGGTCAGGGCAAGAAAATGAGCAGTTCTTC.